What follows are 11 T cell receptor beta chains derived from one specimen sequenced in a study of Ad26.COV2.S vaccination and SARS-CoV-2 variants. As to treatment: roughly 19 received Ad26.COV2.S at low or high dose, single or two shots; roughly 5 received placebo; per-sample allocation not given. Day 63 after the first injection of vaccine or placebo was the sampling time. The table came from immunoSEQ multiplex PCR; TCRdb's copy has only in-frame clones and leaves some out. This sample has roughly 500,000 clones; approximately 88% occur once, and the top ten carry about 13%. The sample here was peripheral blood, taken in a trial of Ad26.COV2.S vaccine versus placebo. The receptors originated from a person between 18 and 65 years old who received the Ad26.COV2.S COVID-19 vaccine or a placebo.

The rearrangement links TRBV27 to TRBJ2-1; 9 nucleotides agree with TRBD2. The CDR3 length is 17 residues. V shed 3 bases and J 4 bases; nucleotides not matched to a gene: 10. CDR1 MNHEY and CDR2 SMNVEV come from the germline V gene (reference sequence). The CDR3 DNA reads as TGTGCCAGCAGTTTTGGTAGCGGGGGCAGAGAGTACAATGAGCAGTTCTTC. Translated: CASSFGSGGREYNEQFF.

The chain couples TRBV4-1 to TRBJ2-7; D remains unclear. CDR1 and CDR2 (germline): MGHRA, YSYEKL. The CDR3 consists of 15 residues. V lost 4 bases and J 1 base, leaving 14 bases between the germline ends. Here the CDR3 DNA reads TGCGCCAGCAGCCTCCGACACGCTACTTCCTACGAGCAGTACTTC. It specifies CASSLRHATSYEQYF.

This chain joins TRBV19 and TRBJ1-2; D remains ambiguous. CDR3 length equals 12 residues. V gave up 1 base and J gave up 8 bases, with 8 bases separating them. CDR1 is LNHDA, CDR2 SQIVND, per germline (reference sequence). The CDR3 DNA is TGTGCCAGTAGTATAGGGGGTATCGGCTACACCTTC. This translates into CASSIGGIGYTF.

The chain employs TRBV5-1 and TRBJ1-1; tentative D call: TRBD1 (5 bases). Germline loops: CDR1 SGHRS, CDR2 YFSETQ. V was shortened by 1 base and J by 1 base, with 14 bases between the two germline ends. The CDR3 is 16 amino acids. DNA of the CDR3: TGCGCCAGCAGCTTGTGGGTAGGACAATCGAACACTGAAGCTTTCTTT. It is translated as CASSLWVGQSNTEAFF.

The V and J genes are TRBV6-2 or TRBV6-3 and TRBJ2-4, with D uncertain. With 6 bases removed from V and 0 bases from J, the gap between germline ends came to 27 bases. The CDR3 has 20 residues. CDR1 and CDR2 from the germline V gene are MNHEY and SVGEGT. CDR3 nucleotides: TGTGCCAGCAGCTATGATGATCGGCAGGCCCTAATAAGAGCCAAAAACATTCAGTACTTC. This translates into CASSYDDRQALIRAKNIQYF.

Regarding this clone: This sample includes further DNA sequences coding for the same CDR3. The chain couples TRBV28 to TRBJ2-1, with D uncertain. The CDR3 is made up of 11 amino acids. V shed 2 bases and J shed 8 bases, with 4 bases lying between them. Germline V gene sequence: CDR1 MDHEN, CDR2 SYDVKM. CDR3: CASSLGYEQFF. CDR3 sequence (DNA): TGTGCCAGCAGTTTAGGGTATGAGCAGTTCTTC.

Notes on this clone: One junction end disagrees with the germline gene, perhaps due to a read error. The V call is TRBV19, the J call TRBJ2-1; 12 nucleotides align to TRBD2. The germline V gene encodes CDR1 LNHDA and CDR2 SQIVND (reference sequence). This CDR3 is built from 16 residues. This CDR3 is CASSTSGRYSNNEQFF. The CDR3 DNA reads TGTGCCAGTTCGACTAGCGGGAGATACTCCAACAATGAGCAGTTCTTC.

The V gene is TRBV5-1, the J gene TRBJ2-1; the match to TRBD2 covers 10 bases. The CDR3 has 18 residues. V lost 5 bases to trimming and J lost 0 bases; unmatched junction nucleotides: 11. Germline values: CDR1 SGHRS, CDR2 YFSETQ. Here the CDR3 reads CASSPRRTSGSSYNEQFF. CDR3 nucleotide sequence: TGCGCCAGCAGTCCACGACGGACTAGCGGCAGCTCCTACAATGAGCAGTTCTTC.

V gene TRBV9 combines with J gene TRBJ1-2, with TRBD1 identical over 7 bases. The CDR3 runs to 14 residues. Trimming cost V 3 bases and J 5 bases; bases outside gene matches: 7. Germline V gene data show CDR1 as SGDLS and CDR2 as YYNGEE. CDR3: CASSAIQGRYGYTF. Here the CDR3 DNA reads TGTGCCAGCAGCGCCATACAGGGGCGATATGGCTACACCTTC.

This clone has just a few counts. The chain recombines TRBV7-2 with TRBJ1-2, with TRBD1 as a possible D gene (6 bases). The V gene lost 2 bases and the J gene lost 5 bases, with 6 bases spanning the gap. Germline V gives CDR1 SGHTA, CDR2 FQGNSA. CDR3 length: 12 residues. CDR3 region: CASSLRGYGYTF. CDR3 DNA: TGTGCCAGCAGCTTAAGGGGGTATGGCTACACCTTC.

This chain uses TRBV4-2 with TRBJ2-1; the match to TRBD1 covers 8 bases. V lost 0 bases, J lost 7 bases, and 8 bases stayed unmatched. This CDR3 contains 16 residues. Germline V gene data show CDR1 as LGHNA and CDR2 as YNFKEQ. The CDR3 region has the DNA TGTGCCAGCAGCCAAGAGTCCGGACAGGGTGTGAATGAGCAGTTCTTC. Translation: CASSQESGQGVNEQFF.